This T cell receptor (beta chain) stems from a study of blood T cell repertoires in COVID-19. Study background: COVID-19 samples, acute and convalescent, were from the United States, Italy and Spain. T cells, B-cell-depleted T cells, or PBMCs provided the cDNA or gDNA that served as material.

Original handling: Estimates of nucleated cell counts were drawn from the amplification of reference gene primers. Assay used: immunoSEQ multiplex PCR; TCRdb lists only in-frame clones, some missing. V, J and clone size reflect that table, while D and trimming were determined from the DNA. The profile shows over 110,000 clones, over 70% of them singletons. The germline gives CDR1 SGHRS, CDR2 YFSETQ. Unmatched junction bases numbered 11, after V lost 4 bases and J lost 0 bases. The CDR3 runs 18 residues. The V gene is TRBV5-1, the J gene TRBJ2-1; 9 nucleotides match TRBD2. This TCR came from a woman between 50 and 59 years old with acute or convalescent COVID-19. Sequencing was carried out using peripheral blood. CDR3 DNA: TGCGCCAGCAGCGGGCAGCTAGCGGGGTTCAGCTCCTACAATGAGCAGTTCTTC. Translation: CASSGQLAGFSSYNEQFF.